These T cell receptor beta chains were read from a single sample in a study of blood T cell repertoires in COVID-19. Libraries were prepared by immunoSEQ multiplex PCR; TCRdb keeps only in-frame clonotypes and omits some of them. The sample carries under 300,000 clones, about nine tenths recorded once. Input material: PBMCs or T cells enriched from blood (not recorded which). The source is a woman between 40 and 50 years old with acute COVID-19. Each CDR3 is given with its conserved first and last residue. The order of the fields is V gene, D gene, J gene, clone size, CDR3 protein, CDR3 DNA. D genes are given only for firm matches. Clone sizes are given selectively: once, few, many, or a class where the clone is expanded.

>TRBV2|TRBD2|TRBJ2-1|few
CASSEARLRRAGDNEQFF
TGTGCCAGCAGTGAAGCACGGCTACGTAGGGCGGGAGACAATGAGCAGTTCTTC
>TRBV12-3/TRBV12-4|.|TRBJ2-1|.
CASGQGNEQFF
TGTGCCAGCGGGCAGGGGAATGAGCAGTTCTTC
>TRBV11-2|TRBD1|TRBJ1-2|.
CASSLVDRGYGYTF
TGTGCCAGCAGCTTAGTAGACAGGGGCTATGGCTACACCTTC
>TRBV5-1|.|TRBJ2-1|few
CASSLASRDWDNEQFF
TGCGCCAGCAGCTTGGCCAGTCGGGATTGGGACAATGAGCAGTTCTTC
>TRBV6-2/TRBV6-3|.|TRBJ1-2|.
CASSEGGGAYGYTF
TGTGCCAGCAGCGAAGGCGGGGGGGCCTATGGCTACACCTTC
>TRBV5-6|.|TRBJ1-1|.
CASSPGLPNTEAFF
TGTGCCAGCAGCCCGGGACTTCCTAACACTGAAGCTTTCTTT
>TRBV10-2|TRBD1|TRBJ1-2|.
CASSEAGGSYGYTF
TGCGCCAGCAGTGAGGCAGGGGGCAGCTATGGCTACACCTTC
>TRBV28|TRBD2|TRBJ2-1|.
CASSLSLAGRYNEQFF
TGTGCCAGCAGTTTATCTTTAGCGGGACGATACAATGAGCAGTTCTTC
>TRBV18|.|TRBJ1-2|.
CASSPKGDLNYGYTF
TGTGCCAGCTCACCCAAAGGGGATCTTAACTATGGCTACACCTTC
>TRBV5-1|.|TRBJ2-7|.
CASSLGGAKLDYEQYF
TGCGCCAGCAGCTTGGGGGGAGCTAAATTGGACTACGAGCAGTACTTC
>TRBV5-4|TRBD1|TRBJ1-3|.
CASSEDRGFSGNTIYF
TGTGCCAGCAGCGAGGACAGGGGATTCTCTGGAAACACCATATATTTT
>TRBV6-2/TRBV6-3|TRBD2|TRBJ2-7|.
CASSQPGLVSEQYF
TGTGCCAGCAGTCAACCGGGACTAGTCTCGGAGCAGTACTTC
>TRBV7-9|.|TRBJ2-7|once
CASSLSGAYEQYF
TGTGCCAGCAGCTTATCGGGGGCCTACGAGCAGTACTTC
>TRBV4-3|.|TRBJ1-5|.
CASSQDRTNPQHF
TGCGCCAGCAGCCAAGACAGGACTAACCCCCAGCATTTT
>TRBV29-1|TRBD1|TRBJ1-2|.
CSDQGGAIYGYTF
TGCAGCGACCAAGGGGGCGCAATCTATGGCTACACCTTC
>TRBV7-2|.|TRBJ1-2|.
CASSLEPGGTMGYTF
TGTGCCAGCAGCTTAGAGCCGGGGGGAACTATGGGCTACACCTTC
>TRBV4-1|TRBD2|TRBJ2-5|.
CASSPGTSVRETQYF
TGCGCCAGCAGTCCCGGGACTAGTGTAAGAGAGACCCAGTACTTC
>TRBV27|.|TRBJ1-4|.
CASSLMEGEKLFF
TGTGCCAGCAGTTTAATGGAGGGCGAAAAACTGTTTTTT
>TRBV10-3|TRBD1|TRBJ1-2|.
CAISEGTGSGYTF
TGTGCCATCAGTGAGGGGACAGGGAGCGGCTACACCTTC
>TRBV3-1/TRBV3-2|.|TRBJ2-7|.
CASSQVADRSYEQYF
TGTGCCAGCAGCCAAGTAGCGGACAGGTCCTACGAGCAGTACTTC
>TRBV6-2/TRBV6-3|.|TRBJ1-1|.
CASSYEGGNTEAFF
TGTGCCAGCAGTTACGAGGGTGGGAACACTGAAGCTTTCTTT
>TRBV7-2|.|TRBJ2-5|.
CASSSRLAQETQYF
TGTGCCAGCTCCTCCCGACTCGCTCAAGAGACCCAGTACTTC
>TRBV3-1/TRBV3-2|TRBD2|TRBJ2-2|.
CASSRIIQAGAGELFF
TGTGCCAGCAGCCGTATAATACAAGCGGGGGCCGGGGAGCTGTTTTTT
>TRBV10-3|.|TRBJ2-1|few
CATRTTSSYNEQFF
TGTGCCACCCGGACTACCAGCTCCTACAATGAGCAGTTCTTC
>TRBV18|.|TRBJ2-1|.
CASSSLSRQSANEQFF
TGTGCCAGCTCATCTTTAAGTAGGCAGAGCGCCAATGAGCAGTTCTTC
>TRBV18|TRBD2|TRBJ2-3|.
CASSLRTSHTDTQYF
TGTGCCAGCTCCCTTAGGACTAGCCACACAGATACGCAGTATTTT
>TRBV19|.|TRBJ2-2|.
CASRPLGGNTGELFF
TGTGCCAGTAGACCTTTGGGGGGGAACACCGGGGAGCTGTTTTTT
>TRBV28|.|TRBJ1-5|.
CASSSGGGGNQPQHF
TGTGCCAGCAGTTCCGGGGGAGGGGGCAATCAGCCCCAGCATTTT
>TRBV28|TRBD1|TRBJ2-7|.
CASSPSDRGSYEQYF
TGTGCCAGCAGCCCTTCGGACAGGGGGTCGTACGAGCAGTACTTC
>TRBV27|TRBD1|TRBJ2-1|.
CASSLSGGQGARGEQFF
TGTGCCAGCAGTTTATCGGGAGGACAGGGGGCGAGGGGGGAGCAGTTCTTC
>TRBV7-9|.|TRBJ2-1|.
CASSGISADEQFF
TGTGCCAGCAGCGGAATTAGCGCGGATGAGCAGTTCTTC
>TRBV7-9|TRBD1|TRBJ2-2|few
CASSVPRQGPSNTGELFF
TGTGCCAGCAGCGTACCTAGACAGGGGCCTTCGAACACCGGGGAGCTGTTTTTT
>TRBV29-1|.|TRBJ2-3|.
CSVTTGFTDTQYF
TGCAGCGTCACGACCGGGTTCACAGATACGCAGTATTTT
>TRBV6-2/TRBV6-3|.|TRBJ1-2|.
CASSRQANYGYTF
TGTGCCAGCAGTCGACAGGCTAACTATGGCTACACCTTC
>TRBV28|.|TRBJ1-5|.
CASSWPRSNQPQHF
TGTGCCAGCTCATGGCCCAGGAGCAATCAGCCCCAGCATTTT
>TRBV18|.|TRBJ2-2|.
CASSPTSIGELFF
TGTGCCAGCTCACCCACGAGTATCGGGGAGCTGTTTTTT
>TRBV30|TRBD1|TRBJ1-2|.
CAWRRQGEGGYTF
TGTGCCTGGAGGCGACAGGGGGAGGGTGGCTACACCTTC
>TRBV19|TRBD2|TRBJ2-5|.
CASSIDKTGGQETQYF
TGTGCCAGTAGTATAGATAAAACGGGAGGACAAGAGACCCAGTACTTC
>TRBV13|TRBD1|TRBJ2-7|.
CASSLEGAGGYEQYF
TGTGCCAGCAGCTTAGAGGGGGCGGGTGGCTACGAGCAGTACTTC
>TRBV11-3|TRBD1|TRBJ1-2|.
CASSLRRGTAEDGYTF
TGTGCCAGCAGTTTGAGACGAGGGACAGCGGAAGATGGCTACACCTTC
>TRBV5-1|TRBD2|TRBJ2-4|.
CASSSSGDKNIQYF
TGCGCCAGCAGTAGTAGCGGGGACAAAAACATTCAGTACTTC
>TRBV19|.|TRBJ1-5|.
CASSQTRDQPQHF
TGTGCCAGTAGTCAGACCAGGGATCAGCCCCAGCATTTT
>TRBV5-4|TRBD2|TRBJ2-1|few
CASSLAGLAGVNEQFF
TGTGCCAGCAGCTTGGCGGGACTAGCGGGGGTCAATGAGCAGTTCTTC
>TRBV3-1/TRBV3-2|TRBD1|TRBJ2-1|.
CASSQSWDRGVDEQFF
TGTGCCAGCAGCCAATCCTGGGACAGGGGGGTCGATGAGCAGTTCTTC
>TRBV7-2|.|TRBJ2-7|.
CASSPRLGPYEQYF
TGTGCCAGCAGCCCCCGACTAGGACCTTACGAGCAGTACTTC
>TRBV7-7|TRBD1|TRBJ2-3|.
CASSLGQGITDTQYF
TGTGCCAGCAGCCTGGGACAGGGGATTACAGATACGCAGTATTTT
>TRBV11-3|.|TRBJ2-7|.
CASSLGVSEQYF
TGTGCCAGCAGCTTAGGAGTGAGCGAGCAGTACTTC
>TRBV4-3|TRBD1|TRBJ1-4|.
CASSLSQGAGEKLFF
TGCGCCAGCAGCCTAAGTCAGGGGGCAGGGGAAAAACTGTTTTTT
>TRBV18|.|TRBJ2-5|.
CASSPRGAYQETQYF
TGTGCCAGCTCACCCCGGGGAGCGTACCAAGAGACCCAGTACTTC
>TRBV27|.|TRBJ2-7|.
CASSFGGGDYEQYF
TGTGCCAGCAGTTTCGGAGGGGGCGACTACGAGCAGTACTTC
>TRBV11-3|.|TRBJ2-3|once
CASSLGRGGNSGTDTQYF
TGTGCCAGCAGCTTAGGTCGGGGAGGTAATAGCGGCACAGATACGCAGTATTTT
>TRBV7-2|TRBD2|TRBJ2-1|.
CASSISPGLAGAEQFF
TGTGCCAGCAGCATCTCCCCGGGACTAGCGGGAGCTGAGCAGTTCTTC
>TRBV19|TRBD1|TRBJ1-6|.
CASSGTGVSYSYNSPLHF
TGTGCCAGTTCCGGGACAGGGGTCTCCTACTCCTATAATTCACCCCTCCACTTT
>TRBV28|.|TRBJ2-5|once
CASRLQGETQYF
TGTGCCAGCAGATTACAGGGAGAGACCCAGTACTTC
>TRBV14|TRBD2|TRBJ2-7|.
CASRNSGGHEQYF
TGTGCCAGCAGGAATAGCGGGGGGCACGAGCAGTACTTC